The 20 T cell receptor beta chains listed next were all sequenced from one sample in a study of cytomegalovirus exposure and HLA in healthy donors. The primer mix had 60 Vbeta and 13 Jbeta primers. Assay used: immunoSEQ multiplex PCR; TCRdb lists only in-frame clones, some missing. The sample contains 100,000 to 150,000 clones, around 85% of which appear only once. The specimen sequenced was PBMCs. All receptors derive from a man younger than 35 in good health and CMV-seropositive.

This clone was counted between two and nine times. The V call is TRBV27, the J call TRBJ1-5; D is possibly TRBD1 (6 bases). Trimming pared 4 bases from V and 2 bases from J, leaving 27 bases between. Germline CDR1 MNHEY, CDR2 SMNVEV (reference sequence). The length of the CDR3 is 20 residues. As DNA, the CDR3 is TGTGCCAGCAGTTCGAACCACAGGGTACGGTCATATCTGGGCAATCAGCCCCAGCATTTT. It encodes CASSSNHRVRSYLGNQPQHF.

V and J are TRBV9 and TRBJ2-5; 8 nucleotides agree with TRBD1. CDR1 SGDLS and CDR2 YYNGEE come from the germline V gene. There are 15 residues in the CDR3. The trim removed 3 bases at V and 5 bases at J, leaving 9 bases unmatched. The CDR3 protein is CASSAQGQGTETQYF. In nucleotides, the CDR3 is TGTGCCAGCAGCGCGCAAGGACAGGGAACGGAGACCCAGTACTTC.

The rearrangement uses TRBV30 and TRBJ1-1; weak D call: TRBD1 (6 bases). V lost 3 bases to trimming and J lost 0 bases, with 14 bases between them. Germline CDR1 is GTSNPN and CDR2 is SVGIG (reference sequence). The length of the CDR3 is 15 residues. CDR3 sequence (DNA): TGTGCCTGGAGCCCCCCGACAGGACTGAACACTGAAGCTTTCTTT. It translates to CAWSPPTGLNTEAFF.

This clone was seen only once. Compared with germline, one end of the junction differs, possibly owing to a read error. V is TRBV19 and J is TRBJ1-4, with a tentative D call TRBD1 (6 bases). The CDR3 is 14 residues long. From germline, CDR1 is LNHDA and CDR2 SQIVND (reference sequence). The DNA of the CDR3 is TGTGCCAGTAGTATCGGACAGCTTGGAGAAAACCTGTTTTTT. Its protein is CASSIGQLGENLFF.

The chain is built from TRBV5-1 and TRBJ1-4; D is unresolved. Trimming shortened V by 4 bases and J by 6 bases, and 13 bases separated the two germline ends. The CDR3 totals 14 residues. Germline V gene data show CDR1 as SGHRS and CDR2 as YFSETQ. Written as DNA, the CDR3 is TGCGCCAGCAGCCCCGACGGGTTACATGAAAAACTGTTTTTT. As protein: CASSPDGLHEKLFF.

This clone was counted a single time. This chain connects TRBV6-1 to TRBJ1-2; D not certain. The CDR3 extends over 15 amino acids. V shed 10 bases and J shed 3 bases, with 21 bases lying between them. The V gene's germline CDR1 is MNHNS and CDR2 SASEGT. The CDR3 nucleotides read TGTGCCATTCCAGTAGTCCGCGAAACAGACTATGGCTACACCTTC. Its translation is CAIPVVRETDYGYTF.

CDR3 in amino acids: CASSMESSGSRFSYNEQFF. CDR3 DNA: TGTGCCAGTAGTATGGAGTCTAGCGGGAGTCGTTTCTCCTACAATGAGCAGTTCTTC. The V and J genes are TRBV19 and TRBJ2-1; the match to TRBD2 covers 10 bases. Unmatched junction bases numbered 11, after V lost 3 bases and J lost 0 bases. The V gene's germline CDR1 is LNHDA and CDR2 SQIVND (reference sequence). There are 19 residues in the CDR3.

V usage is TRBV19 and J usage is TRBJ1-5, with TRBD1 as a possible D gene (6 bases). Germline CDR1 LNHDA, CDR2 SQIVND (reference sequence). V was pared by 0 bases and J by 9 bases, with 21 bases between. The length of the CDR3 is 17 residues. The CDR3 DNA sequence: TGTGCCAGTAGTATAGACGGCAGGGGTCCTGGTAATTCGCCCCAGCATTTT. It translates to CASSIDGRGPGNSPQHF.

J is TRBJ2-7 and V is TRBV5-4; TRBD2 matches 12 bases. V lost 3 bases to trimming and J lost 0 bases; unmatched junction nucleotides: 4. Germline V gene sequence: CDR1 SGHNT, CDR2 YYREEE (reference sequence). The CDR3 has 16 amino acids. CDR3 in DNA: TGTGCCAGCAGCTCTACTAGCGGGAGGTCCTCCTACGAGCAGTACTTC. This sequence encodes CASSSTSGRSSYEQYF.

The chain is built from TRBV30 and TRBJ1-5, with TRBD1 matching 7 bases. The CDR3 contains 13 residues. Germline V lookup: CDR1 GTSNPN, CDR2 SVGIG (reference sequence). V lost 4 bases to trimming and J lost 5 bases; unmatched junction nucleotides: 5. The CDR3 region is CAWNRGRDQPQHF. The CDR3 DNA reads TGTGCCTGGAACAGGGGAAGAGATCAGCCCCAGCATTTT.

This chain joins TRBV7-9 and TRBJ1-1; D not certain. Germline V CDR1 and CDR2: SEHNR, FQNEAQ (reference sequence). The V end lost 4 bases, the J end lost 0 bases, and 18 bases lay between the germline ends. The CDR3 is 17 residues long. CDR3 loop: CASSSNPGLRVNTEAFF. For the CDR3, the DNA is TGTGCCAGCAGCTCAAATCCGGGGTTGAGGGTGAACACTGAAGCTTTCTTT.

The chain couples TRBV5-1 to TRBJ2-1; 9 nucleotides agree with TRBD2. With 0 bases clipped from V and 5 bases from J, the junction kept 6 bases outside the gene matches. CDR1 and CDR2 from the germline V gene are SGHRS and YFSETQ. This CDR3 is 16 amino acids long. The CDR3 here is CASSLGPAGGNNEQFF. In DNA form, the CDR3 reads TGCGCCAGCAGCTTGGGTCCAGCGGGGGGTAACAATGAGCAGTTCTTC.

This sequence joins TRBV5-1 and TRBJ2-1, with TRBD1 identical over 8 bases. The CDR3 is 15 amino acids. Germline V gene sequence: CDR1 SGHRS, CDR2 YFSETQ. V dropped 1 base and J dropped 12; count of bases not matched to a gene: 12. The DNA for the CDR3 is TGCGCCAGCAGCTTGAGGACAGGGACACGTACTGGGCAGTTCTTC. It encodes CASSLRTGTRTGQFF.

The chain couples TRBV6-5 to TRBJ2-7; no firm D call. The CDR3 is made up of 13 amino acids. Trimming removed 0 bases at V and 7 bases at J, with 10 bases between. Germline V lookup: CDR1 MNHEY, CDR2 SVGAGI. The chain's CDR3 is CASSYSSAAEQYF. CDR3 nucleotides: TGTGCCAGCAGTTACTCGTCGGCGGCGGAGCAGTACTTC.

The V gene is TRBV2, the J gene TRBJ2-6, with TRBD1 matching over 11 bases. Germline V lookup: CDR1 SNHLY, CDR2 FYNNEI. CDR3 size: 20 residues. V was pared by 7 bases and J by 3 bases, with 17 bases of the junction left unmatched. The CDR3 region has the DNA TGTGCCAGCATGCTGGGACAGGGGGGAACATCGTGGTATGGGGCCAACGTCCTGACTTTC. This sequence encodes CASMLGQGGTSWYGANVLTF.

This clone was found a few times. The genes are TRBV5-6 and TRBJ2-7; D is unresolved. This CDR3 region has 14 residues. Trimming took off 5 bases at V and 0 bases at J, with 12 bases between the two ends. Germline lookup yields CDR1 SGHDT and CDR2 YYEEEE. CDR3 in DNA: TGTGCCAGCAGTATGGGCAGATACTCCTACGAGCAGTACTTC. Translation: CASSMGRYSYEQYF.

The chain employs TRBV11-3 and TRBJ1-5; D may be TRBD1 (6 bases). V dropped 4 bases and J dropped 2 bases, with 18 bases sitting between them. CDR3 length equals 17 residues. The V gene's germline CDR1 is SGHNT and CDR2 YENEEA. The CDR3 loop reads CASSWVKPQGCNQPQHF. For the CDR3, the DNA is TGTGCCAGCAGCTGGGTGAAACCTCAGGGGTGCAATCAGCCCCAGCATTTT.

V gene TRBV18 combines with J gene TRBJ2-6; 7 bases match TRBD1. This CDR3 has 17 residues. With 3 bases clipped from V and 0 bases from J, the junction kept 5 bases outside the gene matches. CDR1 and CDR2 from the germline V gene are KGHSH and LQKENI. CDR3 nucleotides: TGTGCCAGCTCACCGCGACAGGGTCCCTCTGGGGCCAACGTCCTGACTTTC. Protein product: CASSPRQGPSGANVLTF.

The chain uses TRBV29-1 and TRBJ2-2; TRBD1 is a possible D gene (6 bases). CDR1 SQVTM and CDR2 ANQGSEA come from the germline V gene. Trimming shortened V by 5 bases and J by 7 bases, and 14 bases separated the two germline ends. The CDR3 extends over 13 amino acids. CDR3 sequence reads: CSVKGGDGGELFF. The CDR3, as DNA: TGCAGCGTTAAAGGGGGAGATGGCGGGGAGCTGTTTTTT.

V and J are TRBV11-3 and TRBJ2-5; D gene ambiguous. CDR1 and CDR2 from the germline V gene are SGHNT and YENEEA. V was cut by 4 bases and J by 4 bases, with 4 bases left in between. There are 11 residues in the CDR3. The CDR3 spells CASSSGETQYF. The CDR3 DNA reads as TGTGCCAGCAGCTCCGGAGAGACCCAGTACTTC.